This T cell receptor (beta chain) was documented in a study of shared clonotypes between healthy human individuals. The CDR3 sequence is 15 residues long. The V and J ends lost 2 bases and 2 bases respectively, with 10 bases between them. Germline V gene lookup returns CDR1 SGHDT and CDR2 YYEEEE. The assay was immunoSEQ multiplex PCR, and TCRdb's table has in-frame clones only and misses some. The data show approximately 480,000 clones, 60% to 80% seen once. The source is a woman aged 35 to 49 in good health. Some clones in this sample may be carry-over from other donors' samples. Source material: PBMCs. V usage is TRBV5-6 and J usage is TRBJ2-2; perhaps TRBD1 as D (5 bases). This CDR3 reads CASSFDRINTGELFF. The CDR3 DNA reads TGTGCCAGCAGCTTCGACAGAATCAACACCGGGGAGCTGTTTTTT.